These 21 T cell receptor beta chains were all obtained from the same sample, sequenced in a study of T cell repertoires in cytomegalovirus infection. TCRdb independently ran MiXCR on the reads; one entry per CDR3 protein. The sample lists 150,000 to 200,000 distinct CDR3 sequences, about 15% occurring once. The sequenced sample was CD8+ T cells from PBMCs. These TCRs come from a human donor in good health (CMV status not recorded). Some clones in this sample may be carry-over from other donors' samples.

This clonotype has only a few counts. The V call is TRBV7-6, the J call TRBJ1-3; 7 bases map to TRBD1. Germline loops: CDR1 SGHVS, CDR2 FNYEAQ. CDR3 length equals 15 residues. With 5 bases clipped from V and 2 bases from J, the junction kept 6 bases outside the gene matches. In nucleotides, the CDR3 is TGTGCCAGCAGCCTCCCGACAGGGACTGGAAACACCATATATTTT. Protein product: CASSLPTGTGNTIYF.

This sequence joins TRBV6-1 and TRBJ2-3, with no clear D. CDR3 length: 11 amino acids. Germline CDR1 reads MNHNS; CDR2 reads SASEGT. The germline V and J ends were trimmed by 6 bases and 6 bases, with 7 bases remaining between them. The chain's CDR3 is CASRAPDTQYF. The CDR3, as DNA: TGTGCCAGCAGGGCTCCGGATACGCAGTATTTT.

The chain employs TRBV28 and TRBJ2-3, with no clear D. The CDR3 consists of 14 residues. V lost 8 bases, J lost 1 base, and 13 bases lay in between. Germline CDR1 and CDR2: MDHEN and SYDVKM. CDR3 nucleotides: TGTGCCAGCGAGGAAGACCGCGGCACAGATACGCAGTATTTT. Residues: CASEEDRGTDTQYF.

CDR3 bases: TGTGCCAGTTTAGCCGTAAACACTGAAGCTTTCTTT. It specifies CASLAVNTEAFF. The chain is built from TRBV19 and TRBJ1-1; D gene ambiguous. The germline V gene has CDR1 LNHDA and CDR2 SQIVND (reference sequence). V was pared by 8 bases and J by 2 bases, with 9 bases between. The CDR3 sequence is 12 residues long.

The rearrangement uses TRBV4-2 and TRBJ2-1, with TRBD1 identical over 9 bases. The CDR3 covers 17 residues. The germline gives CDR1 LGHNA, CDR2 YNFKEQ. Trimming removed 0 bases from V and 4 bases from J; junction bases left unmatched: 7. CDR3 region: CASSQEGGQGIYNEQFF. The CDR3 DNA follows: TGTGCCAGCAGCCAAGAAGGGGGACAGGGAATTTACAATGAGCAGTTCTTC.

The rearrangement uses TRBV6-5 and TRBJ2-1; D perhaps matches TRBD1 (6 bases). From germline, CDR1 is MNHEY and CDR2 SVGAGI. Trimming pared 5 bases from V and 4 bases from J, leaving 12 bases between. This CDR3 is 14 amino acids long. The CDR3 loop is CASSPETGYNEQFF. The CDR3 nucleotides are TGTGCCAGCAGTCCGGAAACAGGGTACAATGAGCAGTTCTTC.

The gene calls are TRBV3-1 and TRBJ2-7; TRBD1 is a possible D gene (5 bases). CDR1 is LGHDT, CDR2 YNNKEL, per germline (reference sequence). With 7 bases removed from V and 6 bases from J, the gap between germline ends came to 16 bases. The CDR3 runs 13 residues. The CDR3: CASTGSTAIEQYF. The CDR3 DNA is TGTGCCAGCACCGGATCGACAGCAATCGAGCAGTACTTC.

This chain connects TRBV12-3 or TRBV12-4 to TRBJ2-3; D unclear. CDR3 size: 12 residues. The V end was cut by 4 bases, the J end by 2 bases, with 4 bases between. The CDR3 protein is CASSYLTDTQYF. CDR3 bases: TGTGCCAGCAGTTACCTCACAGATACGCAGTATTTT.

The genes are TRBV6-2 or TRBV6-3 and TRBJ2-7, with D possibly TRBD1 on 5 matching bases. This CDR3 has 16 residues. Germline V gives CDR1 MNHEY, CDR2 SVGEGT. V was clipped by 6 bases and J by 2 bases, with 20 bases between them. CDR3 loop: CASRFTSTVFTYEQYF. DNA of the CDR3: TGTGCCAGCAGATTTACATCGACAGTCTTCACCTACGAGCAGTACTTC.

This clonotype was found a few times. The rearrangement links TRBV7-6 to TRBJ2-7; D is unclear. Germline V gene lookup returns CDR1 SGHVS and CDR2 FNYEAQ. The V gene lost 1 base and the J gene lost 5 bases, with 12 bases spanning the gap. The CDR3 consists of 14 residues. The CDR3 DNA is TGTGCCAGCAGCTTAGAGGGTGGCTTGGACGAGCAGTACTTC. This sequence encodes CASSLEGGLDEQYF.

This clonotype was counted at least ten times. The chain couples TRBV4-1 to TRBJ2-7; 8 nucleotides agree with TRBD1. The germline V gene has CDR1 MGHRA and CDR2 YSYEKL. V shed 7 bases and J 5 bases; nucleotides not matched to a gene: 13. This CDR3 is built from 15 residues. CDR3 bases: TGCGCCAGCACCGTAGGGGACAGGAAGGACCACGAGCAGTACTTC. It codes for CASTVGDRKDHEQYF.

The chain is built from TRBV12-5 and TRBJ2-7; D is ambiguous. The length of the CDR3 is 11 residues. Per germline, CDR1 LGHNT and CDR2 FRNRAP. Trimming shortened V by 6 bases and J by 5 bases, and 8 bases separated the two germline ends. CDR3 DNA: TGTGCTAGTGGCCAGAATAACGAGCAGTACTTC. Protein sequence: CASGQNNEQYF.

This clonotype was seen a few times. The chain uses TRBV20-1 and TRBJ2-7, with D perhaps TRBD1 (6 bases). Germline loops: CDR1 DFQATT, CDR2 SNEGSKA (reference sequence). This CDR3 contains 13 residues. Trimming stripped 2 bases from V and 3 bases from J, with 11 bases between. The CDR3 sequence: CSARLDSDYEQYF. For the CDR3, the DNA is TGCAGTGCTAGATTGGACAGCGACTACGAGCAGTACTTC.

This clonotype was found a few times. The chain couples TRBV10-2 to TRBJ2-7; D gene unclear. Per germline, CDR1 WSHSY and CDR2 SAAADI. The V gene lost 0 bases and the J gene lost 3 bases, with 12 bases spanning the gap. CDR3 length: 15 amino acids. The CDR3 sequence is CASSESGGTNYEQYF. CDR3 in DNA: TGCGCCAGCAGTGAGTCAGGTGGCACGAACTACGAGCAGTACTTC.

This clonotype was seen a handful of times. CDR3 protein: CASSPAGNYGYDEQYF. CDR3 coding DNA: TGTGCCAGCAGCCCCGCGGGGAATTACGGTTACGACGAGCAGTACTTC. The chain links TRBV7-2 to TRBJ2-7; maybe TRBD2 (6 bases). V lost 5 bases, J lost 5 bases, and 22 bases lay in between. The V gene's germline CDR1 is SGHTA and CDR2 FQGNSA. This CDR3 has 16 amino acids.

The gene calls are TRBV6-6 and TRBJ1-2, with D uncertain. The CDR3 is made up of 14 amino acids. Germline values: CDR1 MNHNY, CDR2 SVGAGI (reference sequence). The V end lost 0 bases, the J end lost 4 bases, and 9 bases lay between the germline ends. Written as DNA, the CDR3 is TGTGCCAGCAGTTACTCACGGGGTGTCTATGGCTACACCTTC. This gives the protein CASSYSRGVYGYTF.

This clonotype has only a few counts. V and J are TRBV7-2 and TRBJ2-3; 10 bases fit TRBD2. Germline loops: CDR1 SGHTA, CDR2 FQGNSA. The V gene end was trimmed by 3 bases and the J gene end by 6 bases; junction bases not matched to a gene: 12. The CDR3 covers 17 residues. As DNA, the CDR3 is TGTGCCAGCAGCTTGGCCCTAGCGGGGGTCGTTTCCGATACGCAGTATTTT. Protein product: CASSLALAGVVSDTQYF.

This clonotype appeared a single time. This chain joins TRBV7-2 and TRBJ2-5; D call uncertain. This CDR3 has 16 amino acids. Germline V gives CDR1 SGHTA, CDR2 FQGNSA. Deletions cut 2 bases from V and 5 bases from J, with 18 bases between. The CDR3 DNA follows: TGTGCCAGCAGCTTAAGGGAAGGTGGGGATCGGGAGACCCAGTACTTC. Translating it yields CASSLREGGDRETQYF.

The chain joins TRBV12-3 or TRBV12-4 to TRBJ2-7; unclear D gene. The V gene lost 0 bases and the J gene lost 3 bases, with 6 bases spanning the gap. This CDR3 comprises 13 residues. CDR3 protein: CASSLARFYEQYF. DNA for the CDR3: TGTGCCAGCAGTTTAGCCCGGTTCTACGAGCAGTACTTC.

The chain employs TRBV7-9 and TRBJ2-1, with D hard to call. Germline assignment: CDR1 SEHNR and CDR2 FQNEAQ (reference sequence). This CDR3 contains 14 residues. Trimming shortened V by 1 base and J by 2 bases, and 6 bases separated the two germline ends. The CDR3 sequence: CASSLGSPYNEQFF. The CDR3 DNA reads as TGTGCCAGCAGCTTAGGGTCACCCTACAATGAGCAGTTCTTC.

Points on this clonotype: The junction differs from germline at one of its ends, possibly a read error. This chain links TRBV6-5 with TRBJ1-6; D is undetermined. There are 14 residues in the CDR3. CDR1 MNHEY and CDR2 SVGAGI come from the germline V gene. The CDR3 here is CASTYSRSNSPLHF. The CDR3 nucleotides read TGTGCCAGCACTTACTCGCGGAGCAATTCACCCCTCCACTTT.